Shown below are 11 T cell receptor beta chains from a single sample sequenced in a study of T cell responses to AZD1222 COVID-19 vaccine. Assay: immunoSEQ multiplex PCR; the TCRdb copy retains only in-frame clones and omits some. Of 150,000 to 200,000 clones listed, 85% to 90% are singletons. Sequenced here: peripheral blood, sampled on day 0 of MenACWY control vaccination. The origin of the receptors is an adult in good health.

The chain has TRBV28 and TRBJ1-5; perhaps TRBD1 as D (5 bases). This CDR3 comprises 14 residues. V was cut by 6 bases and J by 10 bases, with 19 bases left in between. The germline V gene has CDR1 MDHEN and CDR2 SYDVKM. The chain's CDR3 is CASRYTGESSPQHF. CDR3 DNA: TGTGCCAGCAGGTATACGGGGGAATCAAGCCCCCAGCATTTT.

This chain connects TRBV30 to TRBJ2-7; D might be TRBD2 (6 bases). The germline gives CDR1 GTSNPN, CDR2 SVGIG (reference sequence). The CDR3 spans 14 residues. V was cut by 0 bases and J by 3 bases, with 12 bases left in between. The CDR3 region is CAWSVGSGVYEQYF. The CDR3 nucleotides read TGTGCCTGGAGTGTAGGTTCGGGAGTCTACGAGCAGTACTTC.

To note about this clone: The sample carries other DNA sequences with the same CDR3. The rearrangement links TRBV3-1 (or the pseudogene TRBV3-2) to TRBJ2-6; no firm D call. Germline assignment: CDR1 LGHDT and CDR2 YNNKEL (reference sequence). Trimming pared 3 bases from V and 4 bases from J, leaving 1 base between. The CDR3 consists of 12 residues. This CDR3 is CASSQGANVLTF. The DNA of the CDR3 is TGTGCCAGCAGCCAGGGGGCCAACGTCCTGACTTTC.

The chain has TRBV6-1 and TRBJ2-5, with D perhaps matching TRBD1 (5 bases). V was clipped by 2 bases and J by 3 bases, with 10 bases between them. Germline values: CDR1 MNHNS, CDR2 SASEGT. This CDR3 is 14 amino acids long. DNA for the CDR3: TGTGCCAGCAGTGAATACAGGCTGAAAGAGACCCAGTACTTC. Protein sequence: CASSEYRLKETQYF.

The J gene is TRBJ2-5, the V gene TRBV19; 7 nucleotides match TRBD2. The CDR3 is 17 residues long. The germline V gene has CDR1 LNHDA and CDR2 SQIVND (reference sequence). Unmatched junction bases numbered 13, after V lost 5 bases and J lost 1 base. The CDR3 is CASSPPRASGGQETQYF. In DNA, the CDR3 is TGTGCCAGTAGTCCTCCTAGGGCTAGCGGAGGCCAAGAGACCCAGTACTTC.

The CDR3 loop reads CASSLRQGYEQYF. CDR3 nucleotide sequence: TGTGCCAGCAGCCTGCGACAGGGGTACGAGCAGTACTTC. V is TRBV11-3 and J is TRBJ2-7; 8 bases fit TRBD1. The CDR3 covers 13 residues. Per the germline V gene, CDR1 is SGHNT and CDR2 is YENEEA. The V gene end was trimmed by 5 bases and the J gene end by 4 bases; junction bases not matched to a gene: 4.

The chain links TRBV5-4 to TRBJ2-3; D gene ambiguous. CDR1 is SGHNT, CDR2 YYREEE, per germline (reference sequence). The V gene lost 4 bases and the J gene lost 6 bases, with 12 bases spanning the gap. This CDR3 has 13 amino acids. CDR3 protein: CASSGTLGDTQYF. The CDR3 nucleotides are TGTGCCAGCAGCGGAACTCTGGGGGATACGCAGTATTTT.

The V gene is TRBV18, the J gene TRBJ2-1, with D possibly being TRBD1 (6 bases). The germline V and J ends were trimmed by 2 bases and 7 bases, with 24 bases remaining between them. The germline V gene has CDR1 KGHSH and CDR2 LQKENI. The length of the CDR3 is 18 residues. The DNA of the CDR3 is TGTGCCAGCTCACCAGTCTGGACAGTAATGGGACCGGGGAATGAGCAGTTCTTC. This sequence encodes CASSPVWTVMGPGNEQFF.

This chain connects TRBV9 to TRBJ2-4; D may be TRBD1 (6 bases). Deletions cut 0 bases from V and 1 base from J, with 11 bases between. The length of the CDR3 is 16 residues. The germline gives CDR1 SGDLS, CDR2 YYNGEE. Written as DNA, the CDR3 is TGTGCCAGCAGCGTAGCTGCAGGGGCGGCCAAAAACATTCAGTACTTC. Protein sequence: CASSVAAGAAKNIQYF.

Written as DNA, the CDR3 is TGTGCCAGCAGTGATCCCGACAGGAGCTCCTACGAGCAGTACTTC. This translates into CASSDPDRSSYEQYF. This chain connects TRBV2 to TRBJ2-7, with a weak D call TRBD1 (6 bases). The CDR3 extends over 15 amino acids. Trimming took 3 bases from V and 0 from J, leaving 12 bases between them. Looked up from germline, CDR1 is SNHLY and CDR2 is FYNNEI.

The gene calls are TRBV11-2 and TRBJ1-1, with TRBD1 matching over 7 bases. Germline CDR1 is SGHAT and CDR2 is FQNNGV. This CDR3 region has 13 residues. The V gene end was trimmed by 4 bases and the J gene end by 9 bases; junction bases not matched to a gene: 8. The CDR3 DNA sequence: TGTGCCAGCAGCTCCCTGCAGGGGGATAAAGCTTTCTTT. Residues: CASSSLQGDKAFF.